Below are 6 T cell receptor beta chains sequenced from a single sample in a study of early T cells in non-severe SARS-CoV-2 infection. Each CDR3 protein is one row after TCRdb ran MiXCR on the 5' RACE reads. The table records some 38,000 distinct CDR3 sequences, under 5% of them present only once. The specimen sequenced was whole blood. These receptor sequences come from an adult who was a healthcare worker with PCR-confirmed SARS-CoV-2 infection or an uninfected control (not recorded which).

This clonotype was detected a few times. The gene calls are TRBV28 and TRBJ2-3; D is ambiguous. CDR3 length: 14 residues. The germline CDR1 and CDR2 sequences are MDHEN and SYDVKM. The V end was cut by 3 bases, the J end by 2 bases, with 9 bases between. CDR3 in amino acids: CASSFRPFTDTQYF. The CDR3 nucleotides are TGTGCCAGCAGTTTCCGACCTTTCACAGATACGCAGTATTTT.

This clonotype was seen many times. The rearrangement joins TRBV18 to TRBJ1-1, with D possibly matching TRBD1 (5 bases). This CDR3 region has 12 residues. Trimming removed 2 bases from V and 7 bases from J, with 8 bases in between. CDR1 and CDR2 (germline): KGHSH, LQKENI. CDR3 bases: TGTGCCAGCTCACCAGGGGCGGATGAAGCTTTCTTT. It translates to CASSPGADEAFF.

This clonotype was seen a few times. The DNA for the CDR3 is TGTGCCAGCAGACAGACTAGATACGAGCAGTACTTC. Protein product: CASRQTRYEQYF. The rearrangement links TRBV6-6 to TRBJ2-7, with D possibly being TRBD2 (6 bases). Trimming took 6 bases from V and 4 from J, leaving 10 bases between them. Germline values: CDR1 MNHNY, CDR2 SVGAGI (reference sequence). This CDR3 comprises 12 residues.

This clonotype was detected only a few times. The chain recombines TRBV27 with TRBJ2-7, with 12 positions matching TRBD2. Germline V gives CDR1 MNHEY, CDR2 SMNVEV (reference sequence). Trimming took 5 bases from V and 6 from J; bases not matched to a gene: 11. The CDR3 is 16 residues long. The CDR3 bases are TGTGCCAGCAGTAGGACTAGCGGGACGACGGTGGGCGAGCAGTACGTC. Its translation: CASSRTSGTTVGEQYV.

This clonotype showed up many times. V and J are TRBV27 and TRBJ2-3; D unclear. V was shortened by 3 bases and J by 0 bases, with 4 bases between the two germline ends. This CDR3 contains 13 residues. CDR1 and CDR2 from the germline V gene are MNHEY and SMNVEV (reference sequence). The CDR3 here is CASSFGSTDTQYF. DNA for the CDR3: TGTGCCAGCAGTTTCGGTAGCACAGATACGCAGTATTTT.

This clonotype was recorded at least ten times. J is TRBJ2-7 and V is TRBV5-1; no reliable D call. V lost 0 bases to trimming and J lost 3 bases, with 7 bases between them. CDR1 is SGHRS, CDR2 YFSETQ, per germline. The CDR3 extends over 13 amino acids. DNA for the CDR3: TGCGCCAGCAGCTTGGGTCAGTACTACGAGCAGTACTTC. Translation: CASSLGQYYEQYF. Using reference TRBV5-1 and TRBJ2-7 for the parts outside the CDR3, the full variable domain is KAGVTQTPRYLIKTRGQQVTLSCSPISGHRSVSWYQQTPGQGLQFLFEYFSETQRNKGNFPGRFSGRQFSNSRSEMNVSTLELGDSALYLCASSLGQYYEQYFGPGTRLTVT.